This T cell receptor beta chain was observed in a study of prognosis after radiotherapy for stage I lung cancer. Study summary: Patients numbered about a dozen men and five to seven women, aged roughly 53 to 90 with a median of roughly 70 years. The study delivered radiotherapy as SBRT in 3 to 5 fractions, with a biologically effective dose of at least 100 Gy. Among the patients, several developed distant metastases after radiotherapy at a median of roughly seven months, and 15 showed no significant progression.

Germline CDR1 and CDR2: SGHRS and YFSETQ. The ends lost 0 bases at V and 3 bases at J; junction bases unmatched: 6. CDR3 length equals 15 residues. This clonotype was counted a few times. Its antigen is not known. Study findings and constraints: Counts of unique TCR clones fell following stereotactic body radiation therapy, median around 10,000 versus 6,900.

The study amplified the TCR beta CDR3 region from genomic DNA. This amplification was carried out by two rounds of multiplex PCR. Primers targeting each individual TRBV and TRBJ gene were applied in first-round PCR. TCRdb used MiXCR to reprocess the multiplex PCR reads, holding one entry per CDR3 protein. The table shows approximately 18,000 distinct CDR3 sequences, with 45% to 55% occurring only once. Sequencing was performed on PBMCs, taken before or after stereotactic body radiation therapy (not recorded which). The chain is built from TRBV5-1 and TRBJ2-7; 7 nucleotides align to TRBD1. The receptor's source is a donor over 45 with non-small cell lung cancer. The CDR3 spells CASSLEGARVYEQYF. The CDR3 bases are TGCGCCAGCAGCTTGGAGGGGGCACGGGTCTACGAGCAGTACTTC.